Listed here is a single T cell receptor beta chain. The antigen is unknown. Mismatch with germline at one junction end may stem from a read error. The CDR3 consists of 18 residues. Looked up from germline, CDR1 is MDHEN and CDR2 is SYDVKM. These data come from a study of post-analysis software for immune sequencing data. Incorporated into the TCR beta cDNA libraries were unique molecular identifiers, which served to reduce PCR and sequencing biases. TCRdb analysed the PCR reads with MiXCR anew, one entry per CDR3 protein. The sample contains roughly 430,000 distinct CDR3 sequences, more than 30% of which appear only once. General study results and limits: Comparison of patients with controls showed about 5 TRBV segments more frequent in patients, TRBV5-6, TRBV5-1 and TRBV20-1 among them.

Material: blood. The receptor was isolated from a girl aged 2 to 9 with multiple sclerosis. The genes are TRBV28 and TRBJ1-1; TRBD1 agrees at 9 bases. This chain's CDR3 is CACSTPTSNRGRDTEAFF. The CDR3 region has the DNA TGTGCCTGCAGCACACCCACTTCGAACAGGGGGCGAGACACTGAAGCTTTCTTT.